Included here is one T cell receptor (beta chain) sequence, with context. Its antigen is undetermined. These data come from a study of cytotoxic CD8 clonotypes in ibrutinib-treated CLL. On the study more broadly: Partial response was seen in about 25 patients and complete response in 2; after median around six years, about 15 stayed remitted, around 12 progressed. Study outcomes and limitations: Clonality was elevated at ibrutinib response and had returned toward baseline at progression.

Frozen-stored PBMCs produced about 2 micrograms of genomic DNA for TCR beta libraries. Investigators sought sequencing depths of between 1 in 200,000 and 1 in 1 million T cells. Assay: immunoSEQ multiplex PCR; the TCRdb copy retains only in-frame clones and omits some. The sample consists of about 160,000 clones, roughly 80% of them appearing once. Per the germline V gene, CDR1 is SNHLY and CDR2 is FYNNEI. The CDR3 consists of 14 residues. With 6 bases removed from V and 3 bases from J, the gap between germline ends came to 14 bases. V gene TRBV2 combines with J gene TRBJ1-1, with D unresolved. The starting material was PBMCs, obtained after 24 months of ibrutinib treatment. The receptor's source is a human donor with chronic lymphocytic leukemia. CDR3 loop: CASRGWRRDTEAFF. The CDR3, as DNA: TGTGCCAGCAGGGGATGGAGACGGGACACTGAAGCTTTCTTT.